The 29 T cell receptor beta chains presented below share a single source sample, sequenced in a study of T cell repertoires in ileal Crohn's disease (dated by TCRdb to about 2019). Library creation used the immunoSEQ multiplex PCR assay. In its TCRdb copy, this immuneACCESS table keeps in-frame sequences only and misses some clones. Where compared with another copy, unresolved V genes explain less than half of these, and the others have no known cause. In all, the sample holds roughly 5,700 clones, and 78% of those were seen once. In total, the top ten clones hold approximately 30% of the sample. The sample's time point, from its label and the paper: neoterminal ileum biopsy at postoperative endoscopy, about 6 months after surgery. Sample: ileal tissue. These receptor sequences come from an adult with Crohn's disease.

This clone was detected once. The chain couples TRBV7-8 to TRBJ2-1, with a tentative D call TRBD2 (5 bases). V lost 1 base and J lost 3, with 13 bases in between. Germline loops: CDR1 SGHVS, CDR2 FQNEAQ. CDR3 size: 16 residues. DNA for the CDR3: TGTGCCAGCAGCTTAGGAGGCGGAGGCGGCTACAATGAGCAGTTCTTC. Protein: CASSLGGGGGYNEQFF.

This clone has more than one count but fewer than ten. CDR3: CASSSGTLVPFF. Written as DNA, the CDR3 is TGTGCCAGTAGTTCCGGGACCCTCGTGCCGTTCTTC. The J gene is TRBJ2-1, the V gene TRBV19; perhaps D is TRBD1 or TRBD2 (5 bases each). The CDR3 loop spans 12 amino acids. Per the germline V gene, CDR1 is LNHDA and CDR2 is SQIVND (reference sequence). V gave up 5 bases and J gave up 15 bases, with 17 bases separating them.

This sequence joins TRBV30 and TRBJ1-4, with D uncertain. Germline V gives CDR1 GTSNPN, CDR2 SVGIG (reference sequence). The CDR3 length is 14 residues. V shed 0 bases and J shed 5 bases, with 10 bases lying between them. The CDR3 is CAWSVKLLNEKLFF. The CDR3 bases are TGTGCCTGGAGTGTAAAACTGCTAAATGAAAAACTGTTTTTT.

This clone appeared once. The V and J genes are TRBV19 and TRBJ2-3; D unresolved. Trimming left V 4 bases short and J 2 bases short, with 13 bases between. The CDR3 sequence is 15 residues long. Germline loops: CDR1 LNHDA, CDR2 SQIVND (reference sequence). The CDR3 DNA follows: TGTGCCAGTAGTACATCCACTCTGCCCACAGATACGCAGTATTTT. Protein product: CASSTSTLPTDTQYF.

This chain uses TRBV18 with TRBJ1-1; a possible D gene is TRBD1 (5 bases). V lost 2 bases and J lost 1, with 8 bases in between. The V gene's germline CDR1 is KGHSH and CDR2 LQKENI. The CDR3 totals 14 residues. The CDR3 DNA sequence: TGTGCCAGCTCACCAGGCAGGGAGAACACTGAAGCTTTCTTT. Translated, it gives CASSPGRENTEAFF.

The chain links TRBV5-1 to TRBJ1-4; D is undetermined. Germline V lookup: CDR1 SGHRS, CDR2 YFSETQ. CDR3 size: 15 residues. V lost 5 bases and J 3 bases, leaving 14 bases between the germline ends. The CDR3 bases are TGCGCCAGCAGTTATCTCGGGATGTCTAATGAAAAACTGTTTTTT. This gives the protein CASSYLGMSNEKLFF.

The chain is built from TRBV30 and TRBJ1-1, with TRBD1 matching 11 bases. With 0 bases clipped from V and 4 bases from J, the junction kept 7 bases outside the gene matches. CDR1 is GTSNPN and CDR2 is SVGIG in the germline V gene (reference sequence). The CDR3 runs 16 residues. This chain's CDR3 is CAWSVRTGGASTEAFF. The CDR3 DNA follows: TGTGCCTGGAGTGTAAGGACAGGGGGCGCGAGCACTGAAGCTTTCTTT.

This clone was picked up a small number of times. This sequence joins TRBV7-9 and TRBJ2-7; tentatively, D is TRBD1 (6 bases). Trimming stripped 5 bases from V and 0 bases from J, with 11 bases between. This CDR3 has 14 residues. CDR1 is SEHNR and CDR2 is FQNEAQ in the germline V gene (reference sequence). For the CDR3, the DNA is TGTGCCAGCAGCATAGGGGGTAGCTCCTACGAGCAGTACTTC. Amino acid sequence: CASSIGGSSYEQYF.

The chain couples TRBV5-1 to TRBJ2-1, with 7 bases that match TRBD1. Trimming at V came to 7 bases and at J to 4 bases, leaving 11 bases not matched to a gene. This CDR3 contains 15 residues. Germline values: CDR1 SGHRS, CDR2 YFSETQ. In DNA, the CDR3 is TGCGCCAGCGAATCACTACGACAGGGATACAATGAGCAGTTCTTC. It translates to CASESLRQGYNEQFF.

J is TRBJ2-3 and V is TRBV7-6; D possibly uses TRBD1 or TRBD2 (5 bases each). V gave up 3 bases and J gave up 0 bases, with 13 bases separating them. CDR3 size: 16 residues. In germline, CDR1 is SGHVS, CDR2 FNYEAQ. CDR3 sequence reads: CASSFPGTPSTDTQYF. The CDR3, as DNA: TGTGCCAGCAGCTTCCCCGGGACGCCTAGCACAGATACGCAGTATTTT.

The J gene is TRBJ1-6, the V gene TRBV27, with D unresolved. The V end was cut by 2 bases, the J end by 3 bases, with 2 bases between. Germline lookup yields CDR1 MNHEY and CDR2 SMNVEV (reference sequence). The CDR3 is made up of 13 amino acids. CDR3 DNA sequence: TGTGCCAGCAGTTTAAGCTATAATTCACCCCTCCACTTT. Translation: CASSLSYNSPLHF.

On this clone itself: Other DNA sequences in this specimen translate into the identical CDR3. The DNA of the CDR3 is TGTGCCAGCAGCTTGAGCCCGGGGGGGAACACTGAAGCTTTCTTT. This sequence encodes CASSLSPGGNTEAFF. The genes are TRBV7-9 and TRBJ1-1; D perhaps matches TRBD1 (5 bases). V dropped 3 bases and J dropped 1 base, with 12 bases sitting between them. The CDR3 has 15 amino acids. Germline loops: CDR1 SEHNR, CDR2 FQNEAQ (reference sequence).

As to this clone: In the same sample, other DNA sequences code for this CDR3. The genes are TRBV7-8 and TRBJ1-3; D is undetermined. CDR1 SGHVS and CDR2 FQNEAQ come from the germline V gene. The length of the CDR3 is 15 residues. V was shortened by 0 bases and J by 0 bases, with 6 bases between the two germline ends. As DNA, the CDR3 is TGTGCCAGCAGCTTAGCGTGGGGCTCTGGAAACACCATATATTTT. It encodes CASSLAWGSGNTIYF.

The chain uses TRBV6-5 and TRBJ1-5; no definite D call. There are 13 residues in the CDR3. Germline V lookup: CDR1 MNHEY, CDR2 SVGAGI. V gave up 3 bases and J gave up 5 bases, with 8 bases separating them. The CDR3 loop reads CASSYRQDQPQHF. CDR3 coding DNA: TGTGCCAGCAGTTATCGCCAGGATCAGCCCCAGCATTTT.

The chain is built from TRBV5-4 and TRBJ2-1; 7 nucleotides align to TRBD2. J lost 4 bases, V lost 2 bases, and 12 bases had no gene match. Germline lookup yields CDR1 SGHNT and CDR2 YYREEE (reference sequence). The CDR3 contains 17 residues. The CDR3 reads CASSLTTIAGAYNEQFF. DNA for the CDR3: TGTGCCAGCAGCTTAACGACTATTGCGGGAGCTTACAATGAGCAGTTCTTC.

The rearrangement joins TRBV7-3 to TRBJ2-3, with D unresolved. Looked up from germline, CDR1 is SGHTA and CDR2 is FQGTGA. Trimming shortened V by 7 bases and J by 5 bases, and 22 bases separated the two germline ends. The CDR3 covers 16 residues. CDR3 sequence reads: CASTDAVSTRVDTQYF. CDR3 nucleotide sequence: TGTGCCAGCACCGACGCCGTGAGTACCCGGGTAGATACGCAGTATTTT.

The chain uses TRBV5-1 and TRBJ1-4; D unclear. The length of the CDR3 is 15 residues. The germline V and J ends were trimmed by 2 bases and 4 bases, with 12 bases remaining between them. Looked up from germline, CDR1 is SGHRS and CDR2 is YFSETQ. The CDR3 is CASSLRSGLNEKLFF. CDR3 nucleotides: TGCGCCAGCAGCTTAAGGTCAGGACTTAATGAAAAACTGTTTTTT.

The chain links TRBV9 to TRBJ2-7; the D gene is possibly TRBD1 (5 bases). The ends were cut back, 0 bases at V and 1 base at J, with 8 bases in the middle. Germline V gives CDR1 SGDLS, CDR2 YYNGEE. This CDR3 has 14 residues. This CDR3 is CASSVDQGSYEQYF. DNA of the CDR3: TGTGCCAGCAGCGTAGATCAGGGATCCTACGAGCAGTACTTC.

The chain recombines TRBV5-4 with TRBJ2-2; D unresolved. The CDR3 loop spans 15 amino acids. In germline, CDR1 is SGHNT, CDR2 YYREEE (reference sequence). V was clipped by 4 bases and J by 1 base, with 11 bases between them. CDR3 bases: TGTGCCAGCAGCCAGCTTATAGGGAACACCGGGGAGCTGTTTTTT. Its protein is CASSQLIGNTGELFF. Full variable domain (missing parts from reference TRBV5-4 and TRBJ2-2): ETGVTQSPTHLIKTRGQQVTLRCSSQSGHNTVSWYQQALGQGPQFIFQYYREEENGRGNFPPRFSGLQFPNYSSELNVNALELDDSALYLCASSQLIGNTGELFFGEGSRLTVL.

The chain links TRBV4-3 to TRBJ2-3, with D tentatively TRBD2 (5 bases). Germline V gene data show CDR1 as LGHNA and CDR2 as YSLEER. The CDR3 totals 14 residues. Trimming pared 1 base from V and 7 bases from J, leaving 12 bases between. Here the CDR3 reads CASSQAFGENTQYF. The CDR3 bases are TGCGCCAGCAGCCAAGCGTTCGGGGAGAATACGCAGTATTTT.

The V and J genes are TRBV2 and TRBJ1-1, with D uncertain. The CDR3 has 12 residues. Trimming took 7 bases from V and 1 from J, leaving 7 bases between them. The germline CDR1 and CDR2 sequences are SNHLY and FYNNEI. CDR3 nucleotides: TGTGCCAGCAAGTTTGAGAACACTGAAGCTTTCTTT. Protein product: CASKFENTEAFF.

The CDR3 DNA follows: TGTGCCAGCTCACCGTCTAGCCAAGAGACCCAGTACTTC. It is translated as CASSPSSQETQYF. The chain couples TRBV18 to TRBJ2-5; D not resolved. Germline V gene sequence: CDR1 KGHSH, CDR2 LQKENI. V was cut by 3 bases and J by 1 base, with 6 bases left in between. CDR3 length: 13 residues.

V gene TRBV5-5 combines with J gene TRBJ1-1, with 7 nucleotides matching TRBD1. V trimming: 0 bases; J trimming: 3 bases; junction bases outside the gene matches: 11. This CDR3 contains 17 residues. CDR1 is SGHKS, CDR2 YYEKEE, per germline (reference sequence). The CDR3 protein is CASSLGRARGSDTEAFF. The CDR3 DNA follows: TGTGCCAGCAGCTTGGGTCGGGCCAGGGGGTCAGACACTGAAGCTTTCTTT.

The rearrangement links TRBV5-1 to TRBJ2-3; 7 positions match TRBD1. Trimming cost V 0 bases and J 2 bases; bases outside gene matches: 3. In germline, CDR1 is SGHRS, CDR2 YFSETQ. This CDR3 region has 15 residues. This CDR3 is CASSLGTGDTDTQYF. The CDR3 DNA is TGCGCCAGCAGCTTGGGTACAGGGGACACAGATACGCAGTATTTT.

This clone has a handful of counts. CDR3 region: CASSPRADTIYF. As DNA, the CDR3 is TGTGCCAGCAGCCCGAGAGCGGACACCATATATTTT. The chain has TRBV11-2 and TRBJ1-3; D uncertain. The V gene lost 5 bases and the J gene lost 8 bases, with 10 bases spanning the gap. The CDR3 is made up of 12 amino acids. The germline CDR1 and CDR2 sequences are SGHAT and FQNNGV.

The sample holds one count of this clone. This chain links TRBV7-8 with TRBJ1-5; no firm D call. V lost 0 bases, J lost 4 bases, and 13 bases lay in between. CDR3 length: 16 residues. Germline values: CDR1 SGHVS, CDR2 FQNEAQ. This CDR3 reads CASSLAQLGINQPQHF. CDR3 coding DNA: TGTGCCAGCAGCTTAGCGCAACTAGGTATTAATCAGCCCCAGCATTTT.

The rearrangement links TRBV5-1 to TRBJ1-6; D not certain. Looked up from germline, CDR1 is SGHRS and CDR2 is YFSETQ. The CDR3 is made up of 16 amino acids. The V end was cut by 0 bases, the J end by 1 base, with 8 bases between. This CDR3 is CASSLVGMSYNSPLHF. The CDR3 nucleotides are TGCGCCAGCAGCTTGGTTGGGATGTCCTATAATTCACCCCTCCACTTT.

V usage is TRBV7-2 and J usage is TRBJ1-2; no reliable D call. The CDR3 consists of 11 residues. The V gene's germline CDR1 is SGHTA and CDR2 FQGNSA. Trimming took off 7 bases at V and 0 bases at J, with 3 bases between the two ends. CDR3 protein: CASKANYGYTF. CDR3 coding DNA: TGTGCCAGCAAAGCTAACTATGGCTACACCTTC.

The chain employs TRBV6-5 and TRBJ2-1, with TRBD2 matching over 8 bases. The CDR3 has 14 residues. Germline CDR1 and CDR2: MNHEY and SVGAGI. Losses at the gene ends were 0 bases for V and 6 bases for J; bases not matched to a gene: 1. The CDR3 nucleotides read TGTGCCAGCAGTTACTCCGGGACTAGCAATGAGCAGTTCTTC. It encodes CASSYSGTSNEQFF.